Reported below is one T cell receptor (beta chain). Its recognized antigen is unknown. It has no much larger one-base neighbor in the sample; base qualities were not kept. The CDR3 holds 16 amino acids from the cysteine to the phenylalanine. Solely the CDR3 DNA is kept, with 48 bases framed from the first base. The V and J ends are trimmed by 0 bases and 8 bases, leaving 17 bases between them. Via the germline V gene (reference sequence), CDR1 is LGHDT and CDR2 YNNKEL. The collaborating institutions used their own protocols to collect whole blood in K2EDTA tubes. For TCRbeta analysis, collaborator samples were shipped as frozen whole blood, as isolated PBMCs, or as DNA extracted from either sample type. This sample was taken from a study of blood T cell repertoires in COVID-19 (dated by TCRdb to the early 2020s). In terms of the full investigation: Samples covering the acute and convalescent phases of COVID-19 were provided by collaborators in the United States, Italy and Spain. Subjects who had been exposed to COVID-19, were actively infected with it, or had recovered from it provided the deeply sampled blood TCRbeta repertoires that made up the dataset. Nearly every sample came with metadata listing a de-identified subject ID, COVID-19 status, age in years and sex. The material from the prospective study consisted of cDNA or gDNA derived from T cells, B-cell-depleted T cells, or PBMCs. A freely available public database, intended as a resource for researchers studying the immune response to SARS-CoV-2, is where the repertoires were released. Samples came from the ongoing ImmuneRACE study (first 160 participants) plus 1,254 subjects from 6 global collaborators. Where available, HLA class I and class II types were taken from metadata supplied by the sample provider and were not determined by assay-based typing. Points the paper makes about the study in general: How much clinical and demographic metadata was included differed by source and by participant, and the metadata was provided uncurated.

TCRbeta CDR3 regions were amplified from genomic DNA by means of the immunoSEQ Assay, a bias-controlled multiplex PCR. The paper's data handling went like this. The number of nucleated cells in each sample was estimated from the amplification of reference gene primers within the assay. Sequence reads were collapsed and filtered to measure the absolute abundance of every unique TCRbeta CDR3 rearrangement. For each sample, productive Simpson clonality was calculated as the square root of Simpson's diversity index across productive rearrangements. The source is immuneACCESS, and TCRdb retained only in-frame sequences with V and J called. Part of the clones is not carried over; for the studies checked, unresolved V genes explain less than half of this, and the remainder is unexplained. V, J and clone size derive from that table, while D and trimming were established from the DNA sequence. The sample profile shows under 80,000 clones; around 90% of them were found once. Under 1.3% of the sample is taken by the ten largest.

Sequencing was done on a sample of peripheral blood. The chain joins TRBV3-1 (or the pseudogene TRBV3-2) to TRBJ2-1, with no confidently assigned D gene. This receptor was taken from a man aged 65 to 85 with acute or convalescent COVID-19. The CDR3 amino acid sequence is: CASSQDRTTLSHEQFF. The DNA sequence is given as TGTGCCAGCAGCCAAGATCGTACGACTCTTTCCCATGAGCAGTTCTTC.